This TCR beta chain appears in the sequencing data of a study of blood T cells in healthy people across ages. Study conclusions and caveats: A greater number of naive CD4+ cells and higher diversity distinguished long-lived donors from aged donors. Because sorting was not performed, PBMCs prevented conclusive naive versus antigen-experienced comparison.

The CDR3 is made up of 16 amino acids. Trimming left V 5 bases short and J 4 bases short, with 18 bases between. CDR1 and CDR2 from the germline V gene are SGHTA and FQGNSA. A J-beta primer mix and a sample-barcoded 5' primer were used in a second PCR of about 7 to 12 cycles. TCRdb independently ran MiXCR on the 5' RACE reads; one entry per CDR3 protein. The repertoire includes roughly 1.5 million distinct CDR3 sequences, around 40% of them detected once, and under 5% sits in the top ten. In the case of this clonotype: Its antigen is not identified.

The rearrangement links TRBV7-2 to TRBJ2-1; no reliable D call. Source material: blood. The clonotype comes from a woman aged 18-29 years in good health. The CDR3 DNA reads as TGTGCCAGCAGCAAAACCAGGTCACCCCTATACAATGAGCAGTTCTTC. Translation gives CASSKTRSPLYNEQFF.